The 16 T cell receptor beta chains reported below all come from one sample, sequenced in a study of cytomegalovirus exposure and HLA in healthy donors. 13 Jbeta primers and 60 Vbeta primers were used for the PCR. Profiling relied on immunoSEQ multiplex PCR, and the TCRdb table lists in-frame clones only, not all of them. Of around 150,000 clones listed, 76% were seen once; the top ten hold 3.1%. Sequenced sample: PBMCs. The receptor set was obtained from a man aged 40-49 years in good health and CMV-seronegative.

This clone was seen more than once but under ten times. This sequence joins TRBV14 and TRBJ2-7; 7 bases are a match to TRBD1. Germline CDR1 SGHDN, CDR2 FVKESK. V dropped 4 bases and J dropped 6; count of bases not matched to a gene: 9. The CDR3 extends over 14 amino acids. The CDR3 DNA reads as TGTGCCAGCAGCCTTCAACAGGGGATAGGCGAGCAGTACTTC. It translates to CASSLQQGIGEQYF. Supplemented by reference TRBV14 and TRBJ2-7, the full variable domain reads EAGVTQFPSHSVIEKGQTVTLRCDPISGHDNLYWYRRVMGKEIKFLLHFVKESKQDESGMPNNRFLAERTGGTYSTLKVQPAELEDSGVYFCASSLQQGIGEQYFGPGTRLTVT.

This clone appeared a single time. The V gene is TRBV4-3, the J gene TRBJ1-1; no clear D. Trimming removed 0 bases from V and 1 base from J, with 3 bases in between. Germline assignment: CDR1 LGHNA and CDR2 YSLEER. The CDR3 contains 13 residues. CDR3 sequence: CASSQDRNTEAFF. Written as DNA, the CDR3 is TGCGCCAGCAGCCAAGACAGGAACACTGAAGCTTTCTTT.

This rearrangement joins TRBV7-2 to TRBJ2-7; 8 bases map to TRBD1. The V gene end was trimmed by 0 bases and the J gene end by 3 bases; junction bases not matched to a gene: 4. Per the germline V gene, CDR1 is SGHTA and CDR2 is FQGNSA. The CDR3 contains 15 residues. CDR3 bases: TGTGCCAGCAGCTTAGCTATGACAGGGGACTACGAGCAGTACTTC. Encoded protein: CASSLAMTGDYEQYF.

The gene calls are TRBV7-9 and TRBJ2-6, with 10 positions matching TRBD2. The CDR3 length is 17 residues. J was trimmed by 4 bases and V by 1 base; bases with no gene match: 4. CDR1 is SEHNR, CDR2 FQNEAQ, per germline (reference sequence). The CDR3 DNA reads TGTGCCAGCAGCTTAGGCCTAGCGGGAGTCGGGGCCAACGTCCTGACTTTC. Protein product: CASSLGLAGVGANVLTF.

V and J are TRBV7-8 and TRBJ1-5; 11 bases agree with TRBD1. Germline CDR1 SGHVS, CDR2 FQNEAQ. There are 16 residues in the CDR3. V shed 5 bases, J shed 3 bases, and the junction held 6 bases outside the gene matches. In DNA, the CDR3 is TGTGCCAGCAGCACAGGGACAGGGGGAAACAATCAGCCCCAGCATTTT. This encodes CASSTGTGGNNQPQHF.

V gene TRBV4-3 combines with J gene TRBJ2-7; possibly TRBD1 for D (5 bases). Germline V gene lookup returns CDR1 LGHNA and CDR2 YSLEER. The CDR3 length is 13 residues. V was shortened by 0 bases and J by 5 bases, with 8 bases between the two germline ends. The CDR3 spells CASSQDIGDEQYF. The CDR3, as DNA: TGCGCCAGCAGCCAAGATATAGGGGACGAGCAGTACTTC.

The chain carries TRBV30 and TRBJ2-7; TRBD2 might be the D (5 bases). CDR3 size: 14 residues. Trimming took 0 bases from V and 6 from J, leaving 15 bases between them. Looked up from germline, CDR1 is GTSNPN and CDR2 is SVGIG (reference sequence). DNA of the CDR3: TGTGCCTGGAGTGTACTTGGAGGATGGAGCGAGCAGTACTTC. This gives the protein CAWSVLGGWSEQYF.

This clone has at least ten counts. The chain employs TRBV6-4 and TRBJ2-2; D not resolved. The CDR3 covers 13 residues. CDR1 is MRHNA, CDR2 SNTAGT, per germline. The germline V and J ends were trimmed by 0 bases and 4 bases, with 3 bases remaining between them. The CDR3 DNA is TGTGCCAGCAGTGACTCGAGCACCGGGGAGCTGTTTTTT. The encoded protein is CASSDSSTGELFF.

Worth noting for this clone: The junction does not match germline at one end; this may be a read error. The chain uses TRBV5-1 and TRBJ1-4, with a tentative D call TRBD1 (6 bases). The CDR3 sequence is 15 residues long. Germline CDR1 reads SGHRS; CDR2 reads YFSETQ. The CDR3 loop reads CASSSSTGPNEKLFF. In DNA form, the CDR3 reads TGCGCCAGCAGCTCGTCGACAGGTCCTAACGAAAAACTGTTTTTT.

This clone has more than one count but fewer than ten. V and J are TRBV10-2 and TRBJ2-7; TRBD2 matches at 13 bases. The V gene's germline CDR1 is WSHSY and CDR2 SAAADI. The CDR3 is made up of 15 amino acids. V lost 8 bases to trimming and J lost 2 bases; unmatched junction nucleotides: 6. CDR3 loop: CASRGGLAGPYEQYF. Written as DNA, the CDR3 is TGCGCCAGCCGAGGGGGACTAGCGGGGCCCTACGAGCAGTACTTC.

The chain links TRBV4-3 to TRBJ2-1, with 7 bases lining up with TRBD1. This CDR3 is 14 amino acids long. Per germline, CDR1 LGHNA and CDR2 YSLEER. V gave up 3 bases and J gave up 8 bases; unmatched junction bases: 7. CDR3 in DNA: TGCGCCAGCAGCCAGAGACAGGGTGCCGATGAGCAGTTCTTC. Residues: CASSQRQGADEQFF.

This clone was found a few times. V usage is TRBV7-8 and J usage is TRBJ1-5; 12 nucleotides line up with TRBD1. From germline, CDR1 is SGHVS and CDR2 FQNEAQ. This CDR3 region has 22 residues. The J segment lost 0 bases and the V segment lost 3 bases, leaving 18 bases of the junction unmatched. The DNA of the CDR3 is TGTGCCAGCAGCTTGAAACAACGGGACAGGGGGCTTTTAACTTATAGCAATCAGCCCCAGCATTTT. Translating gives CASSLKQRDRGLLTYSNQPQHF.

This clone turned up a few times. The V call is TRBV5-1, the J call TRBJ2-1, with 7 bases aligning to TRBD1. The CDR3 contains 15 residues. CDR1 and CDR2 (germline): SGHRS, YFSETQ. V shed 4 bases, J shed 0 bases, and the junction held 4 bases outside the gene matches. The CDR3 loop is CASSLQGNSYNEQFF. CDR3 nucleotide sequence: TGCGCCAGCAGCCTACAGGGGAACTCCTACAATGAGCAGTTCTTC.

J is TRBJ1-2 and V is TRBV15; 8 bases are a match to TRBD1. Germline lookup yields CDR1 LNHNV and CDR2 YYDKDF (reference sequence). V lost 1 base, J lost 4 bases, and 11 bases stayed unmatched. The CDR3 has 17 residues. The CDR3, as DNA: TGTGCCACCAGCAGAGGGGGGACAGGCAGAAACCTCTATGGCTACACCTTC. This gives the protein CATSRGGTGRNLYGYTF.

V and J are TRBV7-2 and TRBJ1-4; the match to TRBD1 covers 7 bases. V trimming: 2 bases; J trimming: 10 bases; junction bases outside the gene matches: 10. This CDR3 region has 15 residues. Looked up from germline, CDR1 is SGHTA and CDR2 is FQGNSA. CDR3 amino acids: CASSLFRTGSGKLFF. The CDR3 DNA sequence: TGTGCCAGCAGCTTATTCCGGACAGGTTCGGGAAAACTGTTTTTT.

This clone was seen only a few times. The chain is built from TRBV5-3 and TRBJ2-3; 7 bases align to TRBD1. TRBV5-3 is noted as an ORF with a role that remains uncertain. There are 15 residues in the CDR3. The trim removed 4 bases at V and 3 bases at J, leaving 8 bases unmatched. The CDR3 region is CARSPGTAITDTQYF. In nucleotides, the CDR3 is TGTGCCAGAAGCCCAGGGACAGCGATAACAGATACGCAGTATTTT.